Presented here are 16 T cell receptor beta chains from one specimen sequenced in a study of beta chain bispecific antibodies for T cell cancers. Whole-study findings and limits: In these mixed samples, most targeted TRBV reads derived from the leukemia cell line.

TCRdb called the 5' RACE reads again in MiXCR, with one record for every CDR3 protein. Among roughly 15,000 distinct CDR3 sequences listed, approximately 2.2% were seen once. Antigens for these TCRs are unknown. T cells were expanded from blood mononuclear cells for about three days with anti-CD3 OKT3 or CD3/CD28 beads. Sequencing was carried out using healthy donor T cells cultured with leukemia cells. The receptors were sampled from a human donor in good health. Some clones in this sample may be carry-over from other donors' samples.

This clonotype was recorded at least ten times. The J gene is TRBJ1-4, the V gene TRBV20-1, with a possible D match to TRBD1 (6 bases). Trimming removed 0 bases at V and 11 bases at J, with 19 bases between. Per germline, CDR1 DFQATT and CDR2 SNEGSKA (reference sequence). The CDR3 is 15 amino acids. CDR3 DNA: TGCAGTGCTAGAGATGGGGGGGCAGGGGAGTGGAAACTGTTTTTT. Translation gives CSARDGGAGEWKLFF.

At least ten counts were recorded for this clonotype. The chain joins TRBV27 to TRBJ1-1; D gene unclear. In germline, CDR1 is MNHEY, CDR2 SMNVEV (reference sequence). Trimming pared 3 bases from V and 1 base from J, leaving 9 bases between. The CDR3 has 14 amino acids. This chain's CDR3 is CASSLRSQNTEAFF. CDR3 in DNA: TGTGCCAGCAGTTTGCGCAGTCAGAACACTGAAGCTTTCTTT.

At least ten counts were recorded for this clonotype. V is TRBV7-9 and J is TRBJ2-2; 7 nucleotides align to TRBD1. Germline V lookup: CDR1 SEHNR, CDR2 FQNEAQ (reference sequence). V was clipped by 5 bases and J by 4 bases; unmatched bases: 4. The CDR3 loop spans 14 amino acids. The CDR3 sequence is CASSQTGFTGELFF. In DNA form, the CDR3 reads TGTGCCAGCAGCCAGACAGGGTTCACCGGGGAGCTGTTTTTT.

This chain uses TRBV19 with TRBJ1-3; 8 nucleotides line up with TRBD1. Germline CDR1 LNHDA, CDR2 SQIVND (reference sequence). The CDR3 is made up of 14 amino acids. V trimming: 10 bases; J trimming: 4 bases; junction bases outside the gene matches: 9. The CDR3 is CATGNRGTGNTIYF. CDR3 DNA sequence: TGTGCCACCGGCAACAGGGGGACCGGAAACACCATATATTTT.

In this sample, this clonotype turned up many times. The V call is TRBV15, the J call TRBJ1-5; 8 bases line up with TRBD1. Germline assignment: CDR1 LNHNV and CDR2 YYDKDF (reference sequence). CDR3 size: 16 residues. V lost 1 base to trimming and J lost 6 bases; unmatched junction nucleotides: 8. CDR3: CATSRADREGFQPQHF. In DNA, the CDR3 is TGTGCCACCAGCAGAGCGGACAGGGAAGGGTTTCAGCCCCAGCATTTT.

In its sample, this clonotype was seen many times. The genes are TRBV29-1 and TRBJ2-3; TRBD2 matches at 7 bases. J gave up 5 bases and V 3 bases, and 14 bases lay outside the gene matches. This CDR3 contains 16 residues. Germline V lookup: CDR1 SQVTM, CDR2 ANQGSEA. The CDR3 here is CSVEGGRTPWGDTQYF. In DNA form, the CDR3 reads TGCAGCGTTGAGGGGGGGAGGACCCCCTGGGGAGATACGCAGTATTTT.

This clonotype was counted ten times or more. The rearrangement uses TRBV19 and TRBJ1-2; D is unresolved. This CDR3 has 11 amino acids. CDR1 and CDR2 (germline): LNHDA, SQIVND (reference sequence). Trimming removed 8 bases at V and 3 bases at J, with 7 bases between. The CDR3 nucleotides are TGTGCCAGTGGGGAGTACTATGGCTACACCTTC. Translation: CASGEYYGYTF.

This clonotype occurred many times. J is TRBJ2-1 and V is TRBV7-9; no reliable D call. The CDR3 sequence is 14 residues long. Germline CDR1 and CDR2: SEHNR and FQNEAQ (reference sequence). V shed 7 bases and J shed 0 bases, with 10 bases lying between them. CDR3 sequence (DNA): TGTGCCAGCACCGATAGCTACTCCTACAATGAGCAGTTCTTC. Translated, it gives CASTDSYSYNEQFF.

This clonotype was observed many times. The chain combines TRBV14 with TRBJ1-6, with TRBD1 as a possible D gene (5 bases). V was shortened by 1 base and J by 7 bases, with 11 bases between the two germline ends. The CDR3 runs 15 residues. CDR1 and CDR2 (germline): SGHDN, FVKESK. DNA for the CDR3: TGTGCCAGCAGCCAAGTCGGGGGATCCAATTCACCCCTCCACTTT. Translated: CASSQVGGSNSPLHF.

This clonotype appeared many times. The chain employs TRBV6-2 or TRBV6-3 and TRBJ1-5; D gene uncertain. Deletions cut 7 bases from V and 0 bases from J, with 7 bases between. Germline loops: CDR1 MNHEY, CDR2 SVGEGT. The CDR3 sequence is 13 residues long. In nucleotides, the CDR3 is TGTGCCAGCATGGCATATAGCAATCAGCCCCAGCATTTT. Protein sequence: CASMAYSNQPQHF.

This clonotype was picked up many times. The genes are TRBV7-3 and TRBJ2-1; D remains unclear. This CDR3 has 15 amino acids. Trimming left V 2 bases short and J 0 bases short, with 8 bases between. Germline V gene lookup returns CDR1 SGHTA and CDR2 FQGTGA. In nucleotides, the CDR3 is TGTGCCAGCAGCTTAGAGGTCGGCTCCTACAATGAGCAGTTCTTC. Its protein product is CASSLEVGSYNEQFF. Drawing the rest from reference TRBV7-3 and TRBJ2-1, the complete variable domain is GAGVSQTPSNKVTEKGKYVELRCDPISGHTALYWYRQSLGQGPEFLIYFQGTGAADDSGLPNDRFFAVRPEGSVSTLKIQRTERGDSAVYLCASSLEVGSYNEQFFGPGTRLTVL.

The chain couples TRBV5-4 to TRBJ2-4; D possibly corresponds to TRBD1 (6 bases). The CDR3 has 15 residues. Germline lookup yields CDR1 SGHNT and CDR2 YYREEE (reference sequence). With 2 bases removed from V and 3 bases from J, the gap between germline ends came to 12 bases. Here the CDR3 reads CASSFQGSVKNIQYF. The CDR3 DNA reads TGTGCCAGCAGCTTTCAGGGGAGTGTCAAAAACATTCAGTACTTC.

This clonotype has a count of ten or more. The chain recombines TRBV6-2 or TRBV6-3 with TRBJ2-7, with TRBD1 identical over 7 bases. The germline V gene has CDR1 MNHEY and CDR2 SVGEGT. V lost 7 bases and J lost 0; bases outside the gene matches: 9. This CDR3 has 15 residues. CDR3 amino acids: CASIDLAGGSYEQYF. In nucleotides, the CDR3 is TGTGCCAGCATTGACTTGGCAGGGGGCTCCTACGAGCAGTACTTC.

This clonotype was found many times. V gene TRBV7-9 combines with J gene TRBJ1-1, with D possibly being TRBD1 (6 bases). V lost 5 bases and J lost 2, with 15 bases in between. CDR3 size: 15 residues. CDR1 and CDR2 (germline): SEHNR, FQNEAQ (reference sequence). The CDR3 here is CASSPPGTPNTEAFF. The CDR3 coding sequence is TGTGCCAGCAGCCCCCCCGGGACACCCAACACTGAAGCTTTCTTT.

This clonotype was counted only a few times. The chain recombines TRBV12-3 or TRBV12-4 with TRBJ2-1; 10 bases are shared with TRBD2. The CDR3 totals 14 residues. The J segment lost 10 bases and the V segment lost 1 base, leaving 4 bases of the junction unmatched. CDR3 in DNA: TGTGCCAGCAGTTTAGTCCCTAGCGGGGGCGAGCAGTTCTTC. Amino acids: CASSLVPSGGEQFF.

This clonotype is classed as medium-sized. Written as DNA, the CDR3 is TGCGCCAGCAGCTCCGGGCTGCCTGGCTACACCTTC. This codes for CASSSGLPGYTF. The genes are TRBV5-1 and TRBJ1-2; no clear D gene. The CDR3 consists of 12 residues. Trimming removed 3 bases at V and 7 bases at J, with 10 bases between. Germline CDR1 reads SGHRS; CDR2 reads YFSETQ. The variable domain in full, completed from reference TRBV5-1 and TRBJ1-2, reads KAGVTQTPRYLIKTRGQQVTLSCSPISGHRSVSWYQQTPGQGLQFLFEYFSETQRNKGNFPGRFSGRQFSNSRSEMNVSTLELGDSALYLCASSSGLPGYTFGSGTRLTVV.